The 23 T cell receptor beta chains reported below all come from one sample, sequenced in a study of tumor and adjacent non-tumor tissue in lung cancer. TCRbeta libraries were built with three rounds of nested PCR, modified from ARM-PCR. TCRdb re-called the multiplex PCR reads with MiXCR, one entry per CDR3 protein. Found here are roughly 140,000 distinct CDR3 sequences, around 61% of them singletons; the top ten hold about 18%. RNA was extracted from bulk tissue without any cell sorting. Sequenced input: lung tumor tissue. The source is a man in his 60s with small cell lung cancer.

Worth noting for this clonotype: One base away lies a much larger clone, so this may be a sequencing read error. The V call is TRBV29-1, the J call TRBJ2-1, with D unresolved. Germline V gene lookup returns CDR1 SQVTM and CDR2 ANQGSEA. The CDR3 length is 11 residues. The CDR3 loop reads CSVVSDNEQIF. In DNA form, the CDR3 reads TGCAGCGTTGTTTCCGACAATGAGCAGATCTTC.

This clonotype appeared a few times. The chain couples TRBV11-2 to TRBJ2-1, with a possible D match to TRBD2 (6 bases). Germline CDR1 is SGHAT and CDR2 is FQNNGV. The CDR3 has 17 residues. With 3 bases removed from V and 1 base from J, the gap between germline ends came to 16 bases. For the CDR3, the DNA is TGTGCCAGCAGCTTGCGGTCCGGGAGTGGGTCCTACAATGAGCAGTTCTTC. It codes for CASSLRSGSGSYNEQFF.

As for this clonotype: The junction and the germline gene differ at one end; a read error may be behind it. This chain connects TRBV11-1 to TRBJ2-1, with a tentative D call TRBD2 (7 bases). CDR3 length: 16 residues. From germline, CDR1 is SGHAT and CDR2 FQDESV (reference sequence). The CDR3: CVSSPDGGRIYNEQFF. The CDR3 nucleotides are TGTGTCAGCAGCCCAGACGGGGGGCGAATTTACAATGAGCAGTTCTTC. The entire variable domain, with the rest obtained from reference TRBV11-1 and TRBJ2-1, is as follows: EAEVAQSPRYKITEKSQAVAFWCDPISGHATLYWYRQILGQGPELLVQFQDESVVDDSQLPKDRFSAERLKGVDSTLKIQPAELGDSAMYLCVSSPDGGRIYNEQFFGPGTRLTVL.

The CDR3, as DNA: TGTGCCAACAAGGACTACTCGGACACCGGGGAGCTGTTTTTT. Translating gives CANKDYSDTGELFF. The genes are TRBV7-8 and TRBJ2-2; D is perhaps TRBD2 (6 bases). Germline assignment: CDR1 SGHVS and CDR2 FQNEAQ. The CDR3 sequence is 14 residues long. Trimming shortened V by 10 bases and J by 3 bases, and 15 bases separated the two germline ends.

V and J are TRBV5-6 and TRBJ2-7, with D uncertain. Germline-derived CDR1 and CDR2 are SGHDT and YYEEEE. Trimming shortened V by 1 base and J by 1 base, and 9 bases separated the two germline ends. The CDR3 is made up of 14 amino acids. The CDR3 sequence is CASSLKGVSYEQYF. Here the CDR3 DNA reads TGTGCCAGCAGCTTGAAGGGTGTTTCCTACGAGCAGTACTTC.

Note on this clonotype: The junction and the germline gene differ at one end; a read error may be behind it. The rearrangement joins TRBV29-1 to TRBJ1-1, with D maybe TRBD1 (5 bases). The CDR3 has 13 residues. CDR1 is SQVTM and CDR2 is ANQGSEA in the germline V gene. The CDR3 region is CSVSVGKGRTCSF. In nucleotides, the CDR3 is TGCAGCGTCTCGGTGGGGAAGGGGAGGACTTGTTCCTTT.

This clonotype was observed a few times. An end of the junction differs from the germline gene, which may be a read error. The rearrangement uses TRBV20-1 and TRBJ1-6, with D unresolved. Germline CDR1 DFQATT, CDR2 SNEGSKA (reference sequence). The CDR3 covers 13 residues. CDR3 in DNA: TGCAGTACTAGAGTAGGGCCTAATTCACCCCTCCACTTT. Encoded protein: CSTRVGPNSPLHF.

As regards this clonotype: The junction departs from the called germline gene at one end, perhaps through a read error. The gene calls are TRBV4-1 and TRBJ1-1; D possibly corresponds to TRBD1 (5 bases). In germline, CDR1 is MGHRA, CDR2 YSYEKL. This CDR3 region has 15 residues. The CDR3 protein is CTSSQDGRVGTEAFF. As DNA, the CDR3 is TGCACCAGCAGCCAAGACGGCAGGGTAGGGACTGAAGCTTTCTTT.

This clonotype has at least ten counts. The chain uses TRBV20-1 and TRBJ2-7; possibly TRBD1 for D (6 bases). Trimming shortened V by 6 bases and J by 5 bases, and 17 bases separated the two germline ends. The germline V gene encodes CDR1 DFQATT and CDR2 SNEGSKA (reference sequence). This CDR3 has 13 amino acids. CDR3 loop: CSARGGLSNEQYF. The CDR3, as DNA: TGCAGTGCCAGGGGCGGGCTAAGCAACGAGCAGTACTTC.

This sequence joins TRBV11-3 and TRBJ1-6; 7 bases map to TRBD1. The CDR3 spans 16 residues. Germline V gives CDR1 SGHNT, CDR2 YENEEA. V was clipped by 10 bases and J by 8 bases; unmatched bases: 17. For the CDR3, the DNA is TGTGCCATCAGTTTAGATGCCAGGGGGGTCTATTCACCCCTCCACTTT. It yields the protein CAISLDARGVYSPLHF. The full variable domain, in which reference TRBV11-3 and TRBJ1-6 provide the parts outside the CDR3, is EAGVVQSPRYKIIEKKQPVAFWCNPISGHNTLYWYLQNLGQGPELLIRYENEEAVDDSQLPKDRFSAERLKGVDSTLKIQPAELGDSAVYLCAISLDARGVYSPLHFGNGTRLTVT.

CDR3 coding DNA: TGCAACGCTAGACAGGGTATCACTGAAGCTTTCTTT. It translates to CNARQGITEAFF. The chain uses TRBV29-1 and TRBJ1-1, with 7 bases that match TRBD1. The CDR3 loop spans 12 amino acids. Germline loops: CDR1 SQVTM, CDR2 ANQGSEA.

This clonotype came up many times. V and J are TRBV10-3 and TRBJ2-2; 13 bases align to TRBD2. Germline V lookup: CDR1 ENHRY, CDR2 SYGVKD. V lost 3 bases to trimming and J lost 6 bases; unmatched junction nucleotides: 7. The CDR3 totals 17 residues. DNA for the CDR3: TGTGCCATCAGTGAAAGCTCAGGACTAGCGGGAGCCGGGGAGCTGTTTTTT. Residues: CAISESSGLAGAGELFF.

Only one count was recorded for this clonotype. A much larger clonotype is one base distant, so this may be a read error. The V and J genes are TRBV6-1 and TRBJ1-5, with D maybe TRBD1 (5 bases). The CDR3 is made up of 15 amino acids. The germline V gene has CDR1 MNHNS and CDR2 SASEGT. The CDR3 nucleotides are TGTACCAGCAGACCGACAGCGGATAGCAATCAGCCCCAGCATTTT. This encodes CTSRPTADSNQPQHF.

This clonotype was observed a few times. Being one base from a much bigger clone, this may be a read error. The chain employs TRBV6-5 and TRBJ1-6; D not resolved. Germline V gives CDR1 MNHEY, CDR2 SVGAGI. The germline V and J ends were trimmed by 5 bases and 9 bases, with 20 bases remaining between them. This CDR3 has 16 amino acids. The CDR3 spells CASSATRAVVGSPLHF. In DNA form, the CDR3 reads TGTGCCAGCAGTGCCACTCGGGCAGTAGTGGGTTCACCCCTCCACTTT.

Comment on this clonotype: This may be a read error, as it is one base from a much larger clone. Because it lacks the conserved phenylalanine or tryptophan at the end, this CDR3 is likely a read error. CDR3 loop: CSAAAGTINSYEQYL. The CDR3 bases are TGCAGTGCTGCTGCCGGGACTATAAACTCCTACGAGCAGTACCTC. The chain carries TRBV20-1 and TRBJ2-7, with 7 bases identical to TRBD2. The CDR3 has 15 residues. CDR1 is DFQATT, CDR2 SNEGSKA, per germline (reference sequence). V trimming: 5 bases; J trimming: 0 bases; junction bases outside the gene matches: 10.

Regarding this clonotype: This clone may be a read error of a much larger clone one base away. The genes are TRBV6-1 and TRBJ2-1; TRBD2 matches at 10 bases. The CDR3 is 13 amino acids. Germline V gene sequence: CDR1 MNHNS, CDR2 SASEGT. The CDR3 reads CASTPSGSYEQSF. Written as DNA, the CDR3 is TGTGCCAGCACCCCTAGCGGGAGTTATGAGCAGTCCTTC.

This clonotype was seen once. The chain has TRBV4-2 and TRBJ2-3; either TRBD1 or TRBD2 may fit D (6 bases each). Trimming cost V 2 bases and J 7 bases, with 22 bases left between them. This CDR3 spans 17 amino acids. CDR1 and CDR2 (germline): LGHNA, YNFKEQ. The CDR3 spells CASSQHLGGGLAYTQYF. The CDR3 DNA reads TGTGCCAGCAGCCAACATCTAGGGGGAGGCCTGGCATATACGCAGTATTTT.

The CDR3 sequence: CSVRSGTTDTQYF. Here the CDR3 DNA reads TGCAGCGTTCGGAGCGGTACCACAGATACGCAGTATTTT. This chain uses TRBV29-1 with TRBJ2-3, with D possibly matching TRBD2 (5 bases). CDR3 length: 13 amino acids. V dropped 5 bases and J dropped 2 bases, with 11 bases sitting between them. Germline CDR1 and CDR2: SQVTM and ANQGSEA.

This clonotype was recorded many times. V and J are TRBV20-1 and TRBJ2-7; D is perhaps TRBD1 (6 bases). The CDR3 loop spans 15 amino acids. Germline lookup yields CDR1 DFQATT and CDR2 SNEGSKA (reference sequence). The germline V and J ends were trimmed by 5 bases and 1 base, with 18 bases remaining between them. The CDR3 protein is CSAWYESDSSYEQYF. CDR3 bases: TGCAGTGCTTGGTACGAATCGGACAGTTCCTACGAGCAGTACTTC.

Concerning this clonotype itself: The junction and the germline gene differ at one end; a read error may be behind it. V gene TRBV11-2 combines with J gene TRBJ2-5, with D perhaps matching TRBD1 (5 bases). From germline, CDR1 is SGHAT and CDR2 FQNNGV. The CDR3 spans 13 residues. This CDR3 reads CASSLAGAETHYF. The DNA of the CDR3 is TGTGCCAGCAGCTTGGCTGGGGCAGAGACCCATTACTTC.

As regards this clonotype: A much larger clone lies a single base off, so this may be a read error. The chain recombines TRBV20-1 with TRBJ2-1; 10 nucleotides line up with TRBD2. CDR1 is DFQATT and CDR2 is SNEGSKA in the germline V gene (reference sequence). The length of the CDR3 is 14 residues. CDR3 residues: CSAREGTSVREPFF. The CDR3 DNA follows: TGCAGTGCTAGAGAAGGGACTAGCGTGAGGGAGCCGTTCTTC.

With regard to this clonotype: Given a much more abundant clone one base away, this may be a read error. The J gene is TRBJ2-3, the V gene TRBV20-1; D remains unclear. CDR1 DFQATT and CDR2 SNEGSKA come from the germline V gene (reference sequence). V dropped 3 bases and J dropped 1 base, with 14 bases sitting between them. The CDR3 has 15 amino acids. CDR3 coding DNA: TGCAGTGCTAGTAATCCGGCGACTGGCACAGATACGCAGTATTTT. This gives the protein CSASNPATGTDTQYF.

In the case of this clonotype: This sequence may be a read error, since a much larger clone differs from it by one base. The chain employs TRBV12-3 or TRBV12-4 and TRBJ2-1, with 7 bases lining up with TRBD2. The CDR3 length is 13 residues. The V segment lost 2 bases and the J segment 12 bases; nucleotides outside the gene matches: 7. CDR3 DNA: TGTGCCAGCAGTTTACAACTAGCGTCTGTGCAGTTCTTC. Residues: CASSLQLASVQFF.